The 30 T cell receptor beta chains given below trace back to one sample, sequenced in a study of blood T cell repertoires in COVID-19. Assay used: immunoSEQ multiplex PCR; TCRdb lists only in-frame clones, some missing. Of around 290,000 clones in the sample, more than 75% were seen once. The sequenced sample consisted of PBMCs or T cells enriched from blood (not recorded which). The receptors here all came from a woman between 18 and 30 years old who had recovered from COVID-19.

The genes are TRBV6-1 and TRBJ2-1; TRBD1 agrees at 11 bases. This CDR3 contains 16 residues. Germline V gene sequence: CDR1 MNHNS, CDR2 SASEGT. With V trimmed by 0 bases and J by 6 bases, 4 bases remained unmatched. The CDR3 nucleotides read TGTGCCAGCAGTGAAGCGGACAGGGGGCCGGGCAATGAGCAGTTCTTC. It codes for CASSEADRGPGNEQFF.

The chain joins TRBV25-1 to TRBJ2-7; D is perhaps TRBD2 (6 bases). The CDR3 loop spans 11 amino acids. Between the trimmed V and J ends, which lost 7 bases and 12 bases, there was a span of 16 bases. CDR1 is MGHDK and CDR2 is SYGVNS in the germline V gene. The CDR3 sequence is CASNFGSLWYF. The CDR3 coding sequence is TGTGCCAGCAACTTCGGGAGTTTGTGGTACTTC.

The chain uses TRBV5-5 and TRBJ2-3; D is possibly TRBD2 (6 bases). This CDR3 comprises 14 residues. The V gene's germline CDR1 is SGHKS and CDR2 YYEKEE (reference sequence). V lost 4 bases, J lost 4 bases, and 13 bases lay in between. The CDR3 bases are TGTGCCAGCAGCCCGTCGGAGGGGCCAGATACGCAGTATTTT. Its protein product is CASSPSEGPDTQYF.

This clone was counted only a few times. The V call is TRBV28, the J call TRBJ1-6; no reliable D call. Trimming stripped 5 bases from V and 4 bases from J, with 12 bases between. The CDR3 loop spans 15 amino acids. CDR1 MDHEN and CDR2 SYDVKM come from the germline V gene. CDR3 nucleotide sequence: TGTGCCAGCAGTCCTGAGGCGGTATATAATTCACCCCTCCACTTT. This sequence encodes CASSPEAVYNSPLHF.

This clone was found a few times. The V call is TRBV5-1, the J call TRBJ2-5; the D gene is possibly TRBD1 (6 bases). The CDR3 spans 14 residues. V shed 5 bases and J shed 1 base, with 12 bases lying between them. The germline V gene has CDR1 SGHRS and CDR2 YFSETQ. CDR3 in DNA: TGCGCCAGCAGTTTTCAGGGGTTCCAAGAGACCCAGTACTTC. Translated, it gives CASSFQGFQETQYF.

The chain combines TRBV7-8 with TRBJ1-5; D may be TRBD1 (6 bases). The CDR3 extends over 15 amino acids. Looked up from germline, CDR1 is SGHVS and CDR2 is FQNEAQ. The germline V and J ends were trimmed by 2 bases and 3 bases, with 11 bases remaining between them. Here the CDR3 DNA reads TGTGCCAGCAGCTTATCTACAGGGTTCAATCAGCCCCAGCATTTT. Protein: CASSLSTGFNQPQHF.

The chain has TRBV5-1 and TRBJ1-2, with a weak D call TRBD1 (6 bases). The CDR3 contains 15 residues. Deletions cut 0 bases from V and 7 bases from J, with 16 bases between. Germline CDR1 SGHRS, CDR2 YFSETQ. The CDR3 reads CASSLGTPGTTGYTF. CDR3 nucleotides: TGCGCCAGCAGCTTGGGTACACCCGGGACAACTGGCTACACCTTC.

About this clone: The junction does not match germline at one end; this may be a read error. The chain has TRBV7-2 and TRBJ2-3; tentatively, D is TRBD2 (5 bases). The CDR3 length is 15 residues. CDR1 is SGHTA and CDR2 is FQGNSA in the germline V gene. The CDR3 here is CASSLVEASTDTQYF. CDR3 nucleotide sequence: TGTGCCAGCAGCTTAGTGGAAGCTAGCACCGATACGCAGTATTTT.

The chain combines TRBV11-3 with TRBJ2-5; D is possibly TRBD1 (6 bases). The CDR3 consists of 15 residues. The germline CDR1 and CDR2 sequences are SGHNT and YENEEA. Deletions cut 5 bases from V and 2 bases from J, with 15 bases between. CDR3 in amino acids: CASSRPRTVQETQYF. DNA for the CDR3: TGTGCCAGCAGCCGCCCGAGGACAGTTCAAGAGACCCAGTACTTC.

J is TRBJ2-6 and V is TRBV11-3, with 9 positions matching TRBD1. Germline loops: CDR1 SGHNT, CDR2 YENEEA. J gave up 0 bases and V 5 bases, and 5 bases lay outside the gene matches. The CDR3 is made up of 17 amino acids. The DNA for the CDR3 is TGTGCCAGCAGCGCCGGACAGGGGAACTCTGGGGCCAACGTCCTGACTTTC. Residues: CASSAGQGNSGANVLTF. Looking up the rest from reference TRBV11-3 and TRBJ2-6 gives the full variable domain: EAGVVQSPRYKIIEKKQPVAFWCNPISGHNTLYWYLQNLGQGPELLIRYENEEAVDDSQLPKDRFSAERLKGVDSTLKIQPAELGDSAVYLCASSAGQGNSGANVLTFGAGSRLTVL.

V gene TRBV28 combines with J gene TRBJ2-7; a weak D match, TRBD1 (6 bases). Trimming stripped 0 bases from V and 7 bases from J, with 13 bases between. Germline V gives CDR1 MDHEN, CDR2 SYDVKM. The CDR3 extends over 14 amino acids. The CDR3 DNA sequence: TGTGCCAGCAGTTTATGGGGCTCCCAGGGGGAGCAGTACTTC. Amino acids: CASSLWGSQGEQYF.

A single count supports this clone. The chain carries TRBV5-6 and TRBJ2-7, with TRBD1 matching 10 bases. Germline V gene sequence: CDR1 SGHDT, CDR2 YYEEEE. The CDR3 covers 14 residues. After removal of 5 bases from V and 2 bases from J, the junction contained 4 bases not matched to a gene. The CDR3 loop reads CASRKTGGPYEQYF. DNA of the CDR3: TGTGCCAGCAGGAAGACAGGGGGCCCCTACGAGCAGTACTTC.

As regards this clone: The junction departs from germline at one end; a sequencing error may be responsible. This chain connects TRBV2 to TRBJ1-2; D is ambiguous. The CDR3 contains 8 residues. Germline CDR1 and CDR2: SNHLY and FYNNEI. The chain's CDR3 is CASSDTSF. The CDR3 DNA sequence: TGTGCCAGCAGTGACACTTCCTTC.

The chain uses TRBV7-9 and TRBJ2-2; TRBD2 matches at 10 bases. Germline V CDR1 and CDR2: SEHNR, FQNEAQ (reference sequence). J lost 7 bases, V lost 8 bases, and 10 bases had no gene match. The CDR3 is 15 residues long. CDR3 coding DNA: TGTGCCAGCGGACCTAGCGGGAGCTGGAACGGGGAGCTGTTTTTT. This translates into CASGPSGSWNGELFF. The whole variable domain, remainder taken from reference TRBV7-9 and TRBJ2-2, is DTGVSQNPRHKITKRGQNVTFRCDPISEHNRLYWYRQTLGQGPEFLTYFQNEAQLEKSRLLSDRFSAERPKGSFSTLEIQRTEQGDSAMYLCASGPSGSWNGELFFGEGSRLTVL.

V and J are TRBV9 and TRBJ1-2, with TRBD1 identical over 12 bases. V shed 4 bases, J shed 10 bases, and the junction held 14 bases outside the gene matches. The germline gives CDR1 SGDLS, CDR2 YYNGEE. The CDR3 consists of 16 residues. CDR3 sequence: CASSPRGQGATIDYTF. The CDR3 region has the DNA TGTGCCAGCAGCCCGAGGGGACAGGGGGCGACGATTGACTACACCTTC.

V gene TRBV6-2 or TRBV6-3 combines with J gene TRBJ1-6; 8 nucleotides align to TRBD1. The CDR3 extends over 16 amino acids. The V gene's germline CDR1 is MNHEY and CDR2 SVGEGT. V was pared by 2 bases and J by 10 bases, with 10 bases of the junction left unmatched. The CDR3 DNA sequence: TGTGCCAGCAGTTACGGTCGGACAGGGCTCAGATCACCCCTCCACTTT. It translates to CASSYGRTGLRSPLHF.

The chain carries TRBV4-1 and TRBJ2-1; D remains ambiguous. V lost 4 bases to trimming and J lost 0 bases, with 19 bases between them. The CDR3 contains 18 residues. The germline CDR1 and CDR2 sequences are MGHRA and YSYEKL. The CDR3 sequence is CASSPRLTGESSYNEQFF. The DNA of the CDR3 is TGCGCCAGCAGCCCACGACTCACCGGCGAAAGCTCCTACAATGAGCAGTTCTTC.

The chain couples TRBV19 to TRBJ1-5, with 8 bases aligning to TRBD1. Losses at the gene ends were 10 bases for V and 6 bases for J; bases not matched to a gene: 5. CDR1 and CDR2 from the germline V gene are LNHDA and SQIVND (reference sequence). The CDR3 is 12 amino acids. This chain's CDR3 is CAIGQGGQPQHF. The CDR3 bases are TGTGCCATCGGACAGGGAGGTCAGCCCCAGCATTTT. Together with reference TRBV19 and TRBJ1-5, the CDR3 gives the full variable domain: DGGITQSPKYLFRKEGQNVTLSCEQNLNHDAMYWYRQDPGQGLRLIYYSQIVNDFQKGDIAEGYSVSREKKESFPLTVTSAQKNPTAFYLCAIGQGGQPQHFGDGTRLSIL.

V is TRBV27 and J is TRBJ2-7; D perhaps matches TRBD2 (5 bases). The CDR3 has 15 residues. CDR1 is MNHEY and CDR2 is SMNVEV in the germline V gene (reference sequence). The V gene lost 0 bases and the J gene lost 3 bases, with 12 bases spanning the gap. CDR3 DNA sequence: TGTGCCAGCAGTTTATCCCCGGGGATTTACTACGAGCAGTACTTC. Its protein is CASSLSPGIYYEQYF.

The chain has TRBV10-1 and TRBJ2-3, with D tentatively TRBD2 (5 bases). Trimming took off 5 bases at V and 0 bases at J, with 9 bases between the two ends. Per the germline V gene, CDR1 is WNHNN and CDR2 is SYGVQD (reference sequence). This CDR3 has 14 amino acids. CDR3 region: CASSKSGSTDTQYF. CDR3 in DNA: TGCGCCAGCAGTAAGAGCGGAAGCACAGATACGCAGTATTTT.

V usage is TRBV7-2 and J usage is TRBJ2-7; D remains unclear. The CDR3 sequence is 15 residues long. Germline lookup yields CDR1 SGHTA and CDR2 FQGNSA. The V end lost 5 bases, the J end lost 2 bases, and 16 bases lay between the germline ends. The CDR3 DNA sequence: TGTGCCAGCAGCCCCTCGAGGCGGAGCACCTACGAGCAGTACTTC. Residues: CASSPSRRSTYEQYF.

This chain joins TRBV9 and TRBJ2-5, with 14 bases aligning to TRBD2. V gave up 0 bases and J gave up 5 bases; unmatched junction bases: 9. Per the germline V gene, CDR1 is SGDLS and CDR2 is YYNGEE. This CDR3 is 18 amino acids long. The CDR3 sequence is CASSVGVGTSGSEETQYF. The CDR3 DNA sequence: TGTGCCAGCAGCGTAGGGGTAGGGACTAGCGGGAGTGAGGAGACCCAGTACTTC.

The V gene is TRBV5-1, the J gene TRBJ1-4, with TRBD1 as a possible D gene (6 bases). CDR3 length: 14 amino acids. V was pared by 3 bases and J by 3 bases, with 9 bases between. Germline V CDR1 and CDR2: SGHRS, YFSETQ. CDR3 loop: CASSSTGSNEKLFF. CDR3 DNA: TGCGCCAGCAGCTCGACAGGCTCTAATGAAAAACTGTTTTTT.

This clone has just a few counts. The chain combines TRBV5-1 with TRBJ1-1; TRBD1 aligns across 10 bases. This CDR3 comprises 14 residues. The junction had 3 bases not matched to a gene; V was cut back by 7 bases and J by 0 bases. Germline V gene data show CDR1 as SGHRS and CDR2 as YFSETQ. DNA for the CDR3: TGCGCCAGCGGGACAGGGGCCATGAACACTGAAGCTTTCTTT. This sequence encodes CASGTGAMNTEAFF. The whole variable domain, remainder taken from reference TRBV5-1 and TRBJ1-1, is KAGVTQTPRYLIKTRGQQVTLSCSPISGHRSVSWYQQTPGQGLQFLFEYFSETQRNKGNFPGRFSGRQFSNSRSEMNVSTLELGDSALYLCASGTGAMNTEAFFGQGTRLTVV.

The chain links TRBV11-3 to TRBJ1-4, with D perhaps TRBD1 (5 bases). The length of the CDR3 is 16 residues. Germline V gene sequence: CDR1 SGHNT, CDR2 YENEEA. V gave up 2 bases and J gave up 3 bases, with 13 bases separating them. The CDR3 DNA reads TGTGCCAGCAGCTTAAATCACAGGTCTGCTAATGAAAAACTGTTTTTT. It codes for CASSLNHRSANEKLFF.

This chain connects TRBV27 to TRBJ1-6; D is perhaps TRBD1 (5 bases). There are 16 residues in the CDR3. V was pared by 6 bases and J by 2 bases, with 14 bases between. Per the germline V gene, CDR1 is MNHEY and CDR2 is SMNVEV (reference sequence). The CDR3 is CASRQLDSPYNSPLHF. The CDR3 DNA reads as TGTGCCAGCAGACAATTAGACAGTCCCTATAATTCACCCCTCCACTTT.

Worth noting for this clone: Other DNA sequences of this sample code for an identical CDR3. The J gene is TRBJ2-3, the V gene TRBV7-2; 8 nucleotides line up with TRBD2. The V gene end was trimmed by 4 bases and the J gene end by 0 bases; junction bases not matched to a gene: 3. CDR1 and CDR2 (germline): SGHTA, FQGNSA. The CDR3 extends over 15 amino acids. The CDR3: CASSSGGVSTDTQYF. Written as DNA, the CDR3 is TGTGCCAGCAGCTCCGGGGGGGTTAGCACAGATACGCAGTATTTT.

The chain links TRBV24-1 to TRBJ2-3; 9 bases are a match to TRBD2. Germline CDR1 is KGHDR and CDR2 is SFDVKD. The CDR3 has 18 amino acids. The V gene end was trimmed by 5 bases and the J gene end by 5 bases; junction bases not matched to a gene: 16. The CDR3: CATSAPPGLAGRGDTQYF. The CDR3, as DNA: TGTGCCACCAGTGCCCCTCCCGGTCTAGCGGGGAGGGGAGATACGCAGTATTTT.

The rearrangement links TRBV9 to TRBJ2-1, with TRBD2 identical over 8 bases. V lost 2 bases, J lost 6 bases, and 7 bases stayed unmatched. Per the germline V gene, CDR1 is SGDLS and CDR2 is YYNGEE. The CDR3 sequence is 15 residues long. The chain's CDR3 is CASSVSGTPRNEQFF. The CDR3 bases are TGTGCCAGCAGCGTTAGCGGGACACCTCGCAATGAGCAGTTCTTC.

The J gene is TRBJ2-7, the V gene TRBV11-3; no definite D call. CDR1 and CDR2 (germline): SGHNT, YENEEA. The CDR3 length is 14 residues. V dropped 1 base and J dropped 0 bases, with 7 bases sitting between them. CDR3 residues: CASSLVADSYEQYF. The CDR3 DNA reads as TGTGCCAGCAGCTTAGTAGCTGACTCCTACGAGCAGTACTTC.